This T cell receptor (beta chain) was retrieved from a study of control samples from healthy donors and cancer patients. Germline V gives CDR1 SNHLY, CDR2 FYNNEI. V was cut by 10 bases and J by 0 bases, with 13 bases left in between. There are 13 residues in the CDR3. Using immunoSEQ multiplex PCR, the repertoire was profiled, and TCRdb retains in-frame clones only, with some absent. This sample carries 200,000 or so clones, roughly nine tenths of them seen once, and the ten largest clones take around 1.9%. This clone was observed once. The chain couples TRBV2 to TRBJ2-7, with a weak D call TRBD1 (6 bases). The source of this sequence is a man aged 30-40 years in good health. Input material: blood. CDR3 sequence: CATSGQSSYEQYF. CDR3 in DNA: TGTGCCACCTCAGGACAGAGCTCCTACGAGCAGTACTTC.